The 27 T cell receptor beta chains presented below share a single source sample, sequenced in a study of blood T cell repertoires in COVID-19. Sequencing was performed with immunoSEQ multiplex PCR; in TCRdb, only in-frame clones are kept and a portion is missing. The sample shows around 260,000 clones, more than 65% of them seen only once. The sequenced sample was peripheral blood. The receptors come from an older person with COVID-19, enrolled during active disease.

This chain links TRBV6-2 or TRBV6-3 with TRBJ1-5; 12 bases match TRBD1. The CDR3 runs 16 residues. The germline CDR1 and CDR2 sequences are MNHEY and SVGEGT. V trimming: 5 bases; J trimming: 7 bases; junction bases outside the gene matches: 9. The CDR3 nucleotides read TGTGCCAGCAGTGGGACAGGGGGCCCGAGCATCCAGCCCCAGCATTTT. Translation: CASSGTGGPSIQPQHF.

The chain joins TRBV19 to TRBJ2-1, with TRBD2 identical over 12 bases. The CDR3 is 18 amino acids. Per germline, CDR1 LNHDA and CDR2 SQIVND (reference sequence). Trimming at V came to 6 bases and at J to 0 bases, leaving 9 bases not matched to a gene. The CDR3 coding sequence is TGTGCCAGTAGAACTAGCGGGGGGCCCTCGAGCTCCTACAATGAGCAGTTCTTC. Encoded protein: CASRTSGGPSSSYNEQFF. Looking up the rest from reference TRBV19 and TRBJ2-1 gives the full variable domain: DGGITQSPKYLFRKEGQNVTLSCEQNLNHDAMYWYRQDPGQGLRLIYYSQIVNDFQKGDIAEGYSVSREKKESFPLTVTSAQKNPTAFYLCASRTSGGPSSSYNEQFFGPGTRLTVL.

This chain uses TRBV7-3 with TRBJ1-1, with D possibly matching TRBD1 (5 bases). With 5 bases removed from V and 2 bases from J, the gap between germline ends came to 21 bases. Germline lookup yields CDR1 SGHTA and CDR2 FQGTGA. This CDR3 has 17 residues. CDR3 amino acids: CASSLLRITGPNTEAFF. DNA of the CDR3: TGTGCCAGCAGCCTATTAAGGATAACAGGACCAAACACTGAAGCTTTCTTT.

The chain employs TRBV19 and TRBJ2-1; the match to TRBD2 covers 8 bases. V was clipped by 1 base and J by 14 bases; unmatched bases: 10. The V gene's germline CDR1 is LNHDA and CDR2 SQIVND (reference sequence). CDR3 size: 14 residues. In DNA, the CDR3 is TGTGCCAGTAGTATAGCCCTAGTGACGGGGGGGGAGTTCTTC. Encoded protein: CASSIALVTGGEFF.

The chain links TRBV30 to TRBJ1-1; a weak D match, TRBD1 (6 bases). Germline CDR1 is GTSNPN and CDR2 is SVGIG (reference sequence). The length of the CDR3 is 13 residues. V was cut by 4 bases and J by 6 bases, with 15 bases left in between. CDR3 bases: TGTGCCTGGATCGCCTTCAGGGGATCTGAAGCTTTCTTT. Translation gives CAWIAFRGSEAFF.

The V call is TRBV5-1, the J call TRBJ2-7; D perhaps matches TRBD1 (6 bases). Trimming took off 3 bases at V and 0 bases at J, with 13 bases between the two ends. CDR1 is SGHRS, CDR2 YFSETQ, per germline. The CDR3 has 15 amino acids. In DNA form, the CDR3 reads TGCGCCAGCAGCTGGCTCCCAGGGGACTCCTACGAGCAGTACTTC. The encoded protein is CASSWLPGDSYEQYF.

The gene calls are TRBV19 and TRBJ1-5; D unresolved. Between the trimmed V and J ends, which lost 7 bases and 2 bases, there was a span of 15 bases. Per germline, CDR1 LNHDA and CDR2 SQIVND (reference sequence). There are 15 residues in the CDR3. In DNA, the CDR3 is TGTGCCAGTACCACAGACGGGGATCGCAATCAGCCCCAGCATTTT. It codes for CASTTDGDRNQPQHF. Combining the CDR3 with reference TRBV19 and TRBJ1-5 gives the whole variable domain DGGITQSPKYLFRKEGQNVTLSCEQNLNHDAMYWYRQDPGQGLRLIYYSQIVNDFQKGDIAEGYSVSREKKESFPLTVTSAQKNPTAFYLCASTTDGDRNQPQHFGDGTRLSIL.

V and J are TRBV5-1 and TRBJ1-2, with 7 positions matching TRBD1. CDR1 is SGHRS, CDR2 YFSETQ, per germline. CDR3 length: 15 amino acids. V dropped 4 bases and J dropped 3; count of bases not matched to a gene: 9. The CDR3: CASSPRTGPDYGYTF. DNA for the CDR3: TGCGCCAGCAGCCCGAGGACAGGCCCCGACTATGGCTACACCTTC.

A single count supports this clone. CDR3 DNA: TGTGCCAGTAGGGAAGCGGGAGCGGGTGAGACCCAGTACTTC. Amino acids: CASREAGAGETQYF. The J gene is TRBJ2-5, the V gene TRBV19; 8 bases align to TRBD2. The CDR3 sequence is 14 residues long. The junction had 8 bases not matched to a gene; V was cut back by 6 bases and J by 5 bases. Per the germline V gene, CDR1 is LNHDA and CDR2 is SQIVND (reference sequence).

The chain links TRBV7-9 to TRBJ2-3, with a possible D match to TRBD1 (5 bases). Looked up from germline, CDR1 is SEHNR and CDR2 is FQNEAQ (reference sequence). The CDR3 consists of 15 residues. Trimming shortened V by 5 bases and J by 0 bases, and 12 bases separated the two germline ends. DNA of the CDR3: TGTGCCAGCAGCCTAAGGCAGGGAAGCACAGATACGCAGTATTTT. It is translated as CASSLRQGSTDTQYF.

The chain has TRBV3-1 (or the pseudogene TRBV3-2) and TRBJ2-7; the match to TRBD2 covers 9 bases. Germline loops: CDR1 LGHDT, CDR2 YNNKEL (reference sequence). With V trimmed by 4 bases and J by 1 base, 2 bases remained unmatched. This CDR3 has 14 amino acids. The CDR3 region is CASSRAGGSYEQYF. CDR3 bases: TGTGCCAGCAGCCGGGCGGGGGGGTCCTACGAGCAGTACTTC.

The CDR3 region is CASSSVAGGPVYEQYF. CDR3 sequence (DNA): TGCGCCAGCAGCTCAGTAGCGGGGGGGCCAGTTTACGAGCAGTACTTC. The chain links TRBV5-1 to TRBJ2-7, with 11 bases fitting TRBD2. J was trimmed by 4 bases and V by 3 bases; bases with no gene match: 9. Germline-derived CDR1 and CDR2 are SGHRS and YFSETQ. The CDR3 is 16 residues long.

The genes are TRBV4-2 and TRBJ1-2; TRBD1 agrees at 8 bases. The CDR3 is 15 residues long. V gave up 3 bases and J gave up 10 bases; unmatched junction bases: 13. Per the germline V gene, CDR1 is LGHNA and CDR2 is YNFKEQ. The CDR3 reads CASSHPRGQGPFYTF. The CDR3 DNA sequence: TGTGCCAGCAGCCACCCTCGCGGACAGGGCCCGTTCTACACCTTC.

The gene calls are TRBV6-1 and TRBJ2-1, with a tentative D call TRBD1 (6 bases). The CDR3 has 16 residues. Deletions cut 3 bases from V and 6 bases from J, with 18 bases between. CDR1 is MNHNS, CDR2 SASEGT, per germline. This chain's CDR3 is CASSDPGHGGGNEQFF. As DNA, the CDR3 is TGTGCCAGCAGTGATCCGGGACACGGTGGGGGCAATGAGCAGTTCTTC.

V and J are TRBV6-4 and TRBJ1-4; TRBD1 is a possible D gene (5 bases). V lost 4 bases and J 7 bases, leaving 13 bases between the germline ends. The CDR3 contains 14 residues. Germline CDR1 is MRHNA and CDR2 is SNTAGT. In DNA form, the CDR3 reads TGTGCCAGCAGTGGTGGATCGGGGGGTGAAAAACTGTTTTTT. Amino acid sequence: CASSGGSGGEKLFF.

As for this clone: The DNA is left out, because the CDR3 cannot be placed on it with certainty; the CDR3 is given as TCRdb lists it. The CDR3: CATRGVASGSIWGPVFF. J is TRBJ2-1 and V is TRBV15; the listed D gene, TRBD2, was not tested against the DNA. 17 amino acids form the CDR3, both terminal residues included. Germline V gene sequence: CDR1 LNHNV, CDR2 YYDKDF (reference sequence).

This chain links TRBV6-4 with TRBJ1-1; D not certain. CDR3 length: 15 residues. Per germline, CDR1 MRHNA and CDR2 SNTAGT. V lost 0 bases and J 0 bases, leaving 8 bases between the germline ends. This CDR3 reads CASSDSQAMNTEAFF. Written as DNA, the CDR3 is TGTGCCAGCAGTGACTCGCAGGCAATGAACACTGAAGCTTTCTTT.

This chain connects TRBV5-4 to TRBJ1-1, with a tentative D call TRBD1 (5 bases). The V gene's germline CDR1 is SGHNT and CDR2 YYREEE (reference sequence). There are 16 residues in the CDR3. The V end lost 2 bases, the J end lost 0 bases, and 14 bases lay between the germline ends. CDR3: CASSLHPRGVNTEAFF. The CDR3 DNA sequence: TGTGCCAGCAGCTTACATCCCCGGGGGGTGAACACTGAAGCTTTCTTT.

This clone appeared a few times. This chain uses TRBV19 with TRBJ1-2, with 8 nucleotides matching TRBD1. Germline V gene lookup returns CDR1 LNHDA and CDR2 SQIVND (reference sequence). The ends lost 3 bases at V and 2 bases at J; junction bases unmatched: 5. The CDR3 loop spans 15 amino acids. The CDR3 DNA sequence: TGTGCCAGTAGTATGGACCGGGACAGGAACTATGGCTACACCTTC. It codes for CASSMDRDRNYGYTF. The complete variable domain, with remaining parts taken from reference TRBV19 and TRBJ1-2, reads DGGITQSPKYLFRKEGQNVTLSCEQNLNHDAMYWYRQDPGQGLRLIYYSQIVNDFQKGDIAEGYSVSREKKESFPLTVTSAQKNPTAFYLCASSMDRDRNYGYTFGSGTRLTVV.

The chain combines TRBV20-1 with TRBJ2-5, with 7 bases matching TRBD1. V was clipped by 3 bases and J by 5 bases; unmatched bases: 12. This CDR3 comprises 15 residues. The germline CDR1 and CDR2 sequences are DFQATT and SNEGSKA (reference sequence). Written as DNA, the CDR3 is TGCAGTGCTAGTGAGGGGGCGCGCCCAAGGGAGACCCAGTACTTC. Its protein product is CSASEGARPRETQYF.

The V gene is TRBV7-3, the J gene TRBJ2-3; 7 bases are a match to TRBD2. The V gene's germline CDR1 is SGHTA and CDR2 FQGTGA. CDR3 length: 14 amino acids. The ends lost 8 bases at V and 0 bases at J; junction bases unmatched: 5. The CDR3 spells CASRPGLSTDTQYF. Here the CDR3 DNA reads TGTGCCAGCCGACCGGGACTAAGCACAGATACGCAGTATTTT. The variable domain in full, with the rest retrieved from reference TRBV7-3 and TRBJ2-3, is GAGVSQTPSNKVTEKGKYVELRCDPISGHTALYWYRQSLGQGPEFLIYFQGTGAADDSGLPNDRFFAVRPEGSVSTLKIQRTERGDSAVYLCASRPGLSTDTQYFGPGTRLTVL.

This clone showed up many times. This rearrangement joins TRBV28 to TRBJ1-6; a possible D gene is TRBD1 (6 bases). Germline V lookup: CDR1 MDHEN, CDR2 SYDVKM. The CDR3 is made up of 14 amino acids. V lost 6 bases, J lost 8 bases, and 14 bases lay in between. Written as DNA, the CDR3 is TGTGCCAGCAGGAAGACAGGCGACCATTCACCCCTCCACTTT. It is translated as CASRKTGDHSPLHF.

This clone came up a few times. The chain is built from TRBV27 and TRBJ1-6; the match to TRBD1 covers 9 bases. Per the germline V gene, CDR1 is MNHEY and CDR2 is SMNVEV (reference sequence). V shed 3 bases, J shed 9 bases, and the junction held 6 bases outside the gene matches. CDR3 size: 15 residues. The CDR3 region is CASSFQRTGASPLHF. Here the CDR3 DNA reads TGTGCCAGCAGTTTTCAAAGGACAGGGGCTTCACCCCTCCACTTT.

In its sample, this clone was seen once. The same CDR3 can be traced to other DNA sequences in this sample. This chain links TRBV9 with TRBJ1-2; a weak D match, TRBD1 (5 bases). This CDR3 comprises 14 residues. Trimming stripped 3 bases from V and 3 bases from J, with 12 bases between. Germline V gives CDR1 SGDLS, CDR2 YYNGEE. The CDR3 loop reads CASSAKDRDYGYTF. CDR3 DNA: TGTGCCAGCAGCGCTAAAGACAGAGACTATGGCTACACCTTC.

This clone was detected only a few times. The rearrangement links TRBV7-9 to TRBJ2-7; D perhaps matches TRBD2 (6 bases). The germline gives CDR1 SEHNR, CDR2 FQNEAQ (reference sequence). V gave up 3 bases and J gave up 5 bases, with 17 bases separating them. The length of the CDR3 is 15 residues. CDR3 amino acids: CASSLHGGAADEQYF. In DNA, the CDR3 is TGTGCCAGCAGCTTGCACGGCGGGGCGGCCGACGAGCAGTACTTC. Full variable domain (remainder filled in from reference TRBV7-9 and TRBJ2-7): DTGVSQNPRHKITKRGQNVTFRCDPISEHNRLYWYRQTLGQGPEFLTYFQNEAQLEKSRLLSDRFSAERPKGSFSTLEIQRTEQGDSAMYLCASSLHGGAADEQYFGPGTRLTVT.

In nucleotides, the CDR3 is TGTGCCAGCAGTTTACCCGGGGTCTCTGAAGCTTTCTTT. Its translation: CASSLPGVSEAFF. The gene calls are TRBV27 and TRBJ1-1; D is unresolved. The V gene lost 2 bases and the J gene lost 6 bases, with 10 bases spanning the gap. The CDR3 is 13 residues long. Germline loops: CDR1 MNHEY, CDR2 SMNVEV (reference sequence).

This rearrangement joins TRBV4-2 to TRBJ1-6, with D possibly TRBD1 on 5 matching bases. Germline V gene data show CDR1 as LGHNA and CDR2 as YNFKEQ. The CDR3 contains 13 residues. The ends were cut back, 8 bases at V and 5 bases at J, with 10 bases in the middle. CDR3 bases: TGTGCCAGCGGCCCAGGGAATAATTCACCCCTCCACTTT. It specifies CASGPGNNSPLHF.